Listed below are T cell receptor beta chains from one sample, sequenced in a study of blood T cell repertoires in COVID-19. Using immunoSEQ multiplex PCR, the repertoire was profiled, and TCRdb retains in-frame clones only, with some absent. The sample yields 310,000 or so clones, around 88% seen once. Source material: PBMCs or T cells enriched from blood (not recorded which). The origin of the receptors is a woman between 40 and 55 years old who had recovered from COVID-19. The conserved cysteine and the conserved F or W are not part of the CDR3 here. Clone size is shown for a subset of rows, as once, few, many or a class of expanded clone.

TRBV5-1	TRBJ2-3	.	ASSLGLVGRTDTQY
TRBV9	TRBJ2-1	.	ASSVGVTTVYNEQF
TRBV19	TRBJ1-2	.	ASKDRPHGYT
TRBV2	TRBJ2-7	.	ASLESYEQY
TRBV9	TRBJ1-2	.	ASSARPDSSWMSYGYT
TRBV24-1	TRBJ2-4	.	ATSDGLAGRDIQY
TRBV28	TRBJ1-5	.	ASSLTGVLEPQH
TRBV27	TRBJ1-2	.	ASSSGQGYGYT
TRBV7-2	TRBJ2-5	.	ASTHSGSQETQY
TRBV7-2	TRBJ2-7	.	ASSLVPAETDYEQY
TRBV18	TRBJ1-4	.	ASRPGSNNEKLF
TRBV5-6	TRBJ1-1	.	ASSGEKGTGNTEAF
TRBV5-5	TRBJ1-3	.	ASSLGGRGNTIY
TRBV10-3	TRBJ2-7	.	AISESPAATYEQY
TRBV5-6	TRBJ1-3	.	ASSWGPNTIY
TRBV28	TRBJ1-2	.	ASRGQGINYGYT
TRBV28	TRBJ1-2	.	ASSLLEQGDGYT
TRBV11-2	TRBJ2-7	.	ASSAPNAGNEQY
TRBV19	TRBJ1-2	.	ASSMIEGSYT
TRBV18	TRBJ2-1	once	ASSPPERASYNEQF
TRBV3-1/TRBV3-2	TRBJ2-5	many	ASSPLGTETQY
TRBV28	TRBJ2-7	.	ASSSDRYEQY
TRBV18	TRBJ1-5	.	ASSPETGMGNQPQH
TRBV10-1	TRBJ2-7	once	ASSVGGSYEQY